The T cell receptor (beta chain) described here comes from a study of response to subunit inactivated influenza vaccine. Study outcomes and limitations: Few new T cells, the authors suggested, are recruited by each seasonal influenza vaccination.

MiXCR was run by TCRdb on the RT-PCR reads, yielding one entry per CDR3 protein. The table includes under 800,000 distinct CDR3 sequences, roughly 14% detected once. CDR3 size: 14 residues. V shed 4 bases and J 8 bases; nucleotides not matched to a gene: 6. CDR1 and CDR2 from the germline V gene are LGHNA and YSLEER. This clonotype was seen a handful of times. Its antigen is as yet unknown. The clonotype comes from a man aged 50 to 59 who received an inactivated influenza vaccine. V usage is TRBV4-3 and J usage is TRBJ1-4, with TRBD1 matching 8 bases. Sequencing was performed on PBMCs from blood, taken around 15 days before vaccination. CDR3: CASSLATGVEKLFF. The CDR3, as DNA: TGCGCCAGCAGCCTTGCGACAGGGGTGGAAAAACTGTTTTTT.